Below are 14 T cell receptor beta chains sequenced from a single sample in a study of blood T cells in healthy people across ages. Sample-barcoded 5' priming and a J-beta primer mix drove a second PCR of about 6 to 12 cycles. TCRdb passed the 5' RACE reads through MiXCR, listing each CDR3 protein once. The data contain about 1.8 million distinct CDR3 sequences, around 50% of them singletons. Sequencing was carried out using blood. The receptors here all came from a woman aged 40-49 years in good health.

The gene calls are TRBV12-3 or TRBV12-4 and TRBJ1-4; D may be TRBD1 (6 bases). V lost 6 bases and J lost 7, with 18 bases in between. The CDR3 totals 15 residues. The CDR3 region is CASRAPGGRVEKLFF. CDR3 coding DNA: TGTGCCAGCAGGGCTCCGGGGGGGCGTGTTGAAAAACTGTTTTTT.

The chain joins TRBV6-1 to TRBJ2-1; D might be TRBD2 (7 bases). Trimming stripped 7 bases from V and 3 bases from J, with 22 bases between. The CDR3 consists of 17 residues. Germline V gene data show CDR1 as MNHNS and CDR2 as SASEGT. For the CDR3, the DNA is TGTGCCAGCACCTCGATCCTTGGGGGGGGCCTCTACAATGAGCAGTTCTTC. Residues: CASTSILGGGLYNEQFF.

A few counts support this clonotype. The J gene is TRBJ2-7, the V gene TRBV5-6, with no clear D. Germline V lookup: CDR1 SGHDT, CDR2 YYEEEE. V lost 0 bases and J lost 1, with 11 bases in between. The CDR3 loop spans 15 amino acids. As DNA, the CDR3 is TGTGCCAGCAGCTTGGGACGGAGCCGGTCCTACGAGCAGTACTTC. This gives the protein CASSLGRSRSYEQYF. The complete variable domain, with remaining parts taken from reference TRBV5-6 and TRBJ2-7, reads DAGVTQSPTHLIKTRGQQVTLRCSPKSGHDTVSWYQQALGQGPQFIFQYYEEEERQRGNFPDRFSGHQFPNYSSELNVNALLLGDSALYLCASSLGRSRSYEQYFGPGTRLTVT.

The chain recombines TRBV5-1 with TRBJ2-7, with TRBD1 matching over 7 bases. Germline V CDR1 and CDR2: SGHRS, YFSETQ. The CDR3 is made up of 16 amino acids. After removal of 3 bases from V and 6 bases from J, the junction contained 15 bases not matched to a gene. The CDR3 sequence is CASSSSGRQGKSEQYF. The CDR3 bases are TGCGCCAGCAGCTCCTCCGGTAGACAGGGAAAGAGCGAGCAGTACTTC.

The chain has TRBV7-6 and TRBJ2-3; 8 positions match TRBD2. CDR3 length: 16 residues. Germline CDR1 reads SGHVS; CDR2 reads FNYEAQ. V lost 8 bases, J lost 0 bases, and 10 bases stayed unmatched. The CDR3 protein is CASRRAGVPSTDTQYF. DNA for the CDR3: TGTGCCAGCCGCAGAGCGGGGGTACCTAGCACAGATACGCAGTATTTT.

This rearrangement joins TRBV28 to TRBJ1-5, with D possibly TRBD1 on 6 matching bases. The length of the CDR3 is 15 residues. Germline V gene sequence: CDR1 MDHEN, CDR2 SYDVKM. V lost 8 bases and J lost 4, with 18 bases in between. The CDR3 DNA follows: TGTGCCAGCCGAAGGGGGGGGCTTTGGAATCAGCCCCAGCATTTT. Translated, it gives CASRRGGLWNQPQHF.

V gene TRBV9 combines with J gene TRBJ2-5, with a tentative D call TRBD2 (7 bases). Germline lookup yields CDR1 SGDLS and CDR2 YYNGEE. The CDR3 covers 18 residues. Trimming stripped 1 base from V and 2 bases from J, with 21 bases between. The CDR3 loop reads CASSVRPRAGQSQETQYF. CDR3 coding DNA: TGTGCCAGCAGCGTAAGGCCTCGAGCGGGACAAAGTCAAGAGACCCAGTACTTC. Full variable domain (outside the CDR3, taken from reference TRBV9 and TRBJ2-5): DSGVTQTPKHLITATGQRVTLRCSPRSGDLSVYWYQQSLDQGLQFLIQYYNGEERAKGNILERFSAQQFPDLHSELNLSSLELGDSALYFCASSVRPRAGQSQETQYFGPGTRLLVL.

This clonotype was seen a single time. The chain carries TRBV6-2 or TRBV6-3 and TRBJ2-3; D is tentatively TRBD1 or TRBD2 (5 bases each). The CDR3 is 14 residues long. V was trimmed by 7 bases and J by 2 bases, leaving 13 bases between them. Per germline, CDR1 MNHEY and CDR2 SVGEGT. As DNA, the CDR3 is TGTGCCAGCATACGGGGCAGTTCCACAGATACGCAGTATTTT. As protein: CASIRGSSTDTQYF.

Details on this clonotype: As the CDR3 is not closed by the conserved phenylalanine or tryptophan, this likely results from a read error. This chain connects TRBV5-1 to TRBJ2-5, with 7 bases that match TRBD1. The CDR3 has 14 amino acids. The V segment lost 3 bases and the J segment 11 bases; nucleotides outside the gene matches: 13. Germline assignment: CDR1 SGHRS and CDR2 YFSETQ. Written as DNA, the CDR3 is TGCGCCAGCAGCTCCTCAGACAGGGTCCACCTTCAGTACCTC. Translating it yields CASSSSDRVHLQYL.

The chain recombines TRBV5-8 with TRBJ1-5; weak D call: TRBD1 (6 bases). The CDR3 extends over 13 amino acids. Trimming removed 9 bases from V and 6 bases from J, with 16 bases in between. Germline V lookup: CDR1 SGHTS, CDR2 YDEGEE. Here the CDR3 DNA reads TGTGCCACCGAAGGGGGTACGGGTCAGCCCCAGCATTTT. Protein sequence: CATEGGTGQPQHF. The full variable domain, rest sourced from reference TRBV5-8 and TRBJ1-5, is EAGVTQSPTHLIKTRGQQATLRCSPISGHTSVYWYQQALGLGLQFLLWYDEGEERNRGNFPPRFSGRQFPNYSSELNVNALELEDSALYLCATEGGTGQPQHFGDGTRLSIL.

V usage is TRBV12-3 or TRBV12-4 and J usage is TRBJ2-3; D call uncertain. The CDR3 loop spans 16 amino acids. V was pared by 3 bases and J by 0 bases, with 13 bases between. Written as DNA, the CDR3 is TGTGCCAGCAGTTTTAGCCACCTAGGAAGCACAGATACGCAGTATTTT. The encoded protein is CASSFSHLGSTDTQYF.

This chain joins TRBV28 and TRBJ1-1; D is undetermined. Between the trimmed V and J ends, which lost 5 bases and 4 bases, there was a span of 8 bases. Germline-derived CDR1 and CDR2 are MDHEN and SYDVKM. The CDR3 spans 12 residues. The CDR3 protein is CASSPRITEAFF. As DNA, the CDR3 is TGTGCCAGCAGTCCCCGGATCACTGAAGCTTTCTTT. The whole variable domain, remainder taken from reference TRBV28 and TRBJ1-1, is DVKVTQSSRYLVKRTGEKVFLECVQDMDHENMFWYRQDPGLGLRLIYFSYDVKMKEKGDIPEGYSVSREKKERFSLILESASTNQTSMYLCASSPRITEAFFGQGTRLTVV.

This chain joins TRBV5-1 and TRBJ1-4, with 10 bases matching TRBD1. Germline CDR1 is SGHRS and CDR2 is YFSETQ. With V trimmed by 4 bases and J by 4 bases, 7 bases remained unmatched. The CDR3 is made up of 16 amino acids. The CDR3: CASSGGQGSINEKLFF. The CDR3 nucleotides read TGCGCCAGCAGCGGGGGACAGGGGTCGATTAATGAAAAACTGTTTTTT.

CDR3 sequence reads: CSVVGPASGHYNEQFF. For the CDR3, the DNA is TGCAGCGTTGTCGGGCCCGCTAGCGGACATTACAATGAGCAGTTCTTC. The chain uses TRBV29-1 and TRBJ2-1; TRBD2 matches 7 bases. The length of the CDR3 is 16 residues. Germline loops: CDR1 SQVTM, CDR2 ANQGSEA. Unmatched junction bases numbered 13, after V lost 4 bases and J lost 4 bases.